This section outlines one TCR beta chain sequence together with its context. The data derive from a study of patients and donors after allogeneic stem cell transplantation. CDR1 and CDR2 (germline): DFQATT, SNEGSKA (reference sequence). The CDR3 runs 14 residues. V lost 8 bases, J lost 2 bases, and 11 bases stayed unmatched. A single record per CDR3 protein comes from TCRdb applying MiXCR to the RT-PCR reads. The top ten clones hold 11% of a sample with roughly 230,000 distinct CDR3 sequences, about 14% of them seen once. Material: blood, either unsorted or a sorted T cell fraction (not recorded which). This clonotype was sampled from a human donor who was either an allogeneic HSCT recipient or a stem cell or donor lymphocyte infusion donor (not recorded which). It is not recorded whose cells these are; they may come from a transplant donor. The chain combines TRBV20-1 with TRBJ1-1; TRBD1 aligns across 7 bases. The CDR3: CSTFKGQINTEAFF. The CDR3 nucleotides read TGCAGTACTTTTAAGGGACAGATCAACACTGAAGCTTTCTTT.